This T cell receptor (beta chain) emerged from a study of T cells in Graves' hyperthyroidism and ophthalmopathy. Study at large: Upon initial diagnosis and before any treatment, peripheral blood was collected.

Amplification targeted TCR beta CDR3 regions from RNA transcripts. A first-round RT-PCR of the TCR CDR3 used the HTBI primer set. TCRdb used MiXCR to reprocess the multiplex PCR reads, holding one entry per CDR3 protein. The table records fewer than 450,000 distinct CDR3 sequences, approximately 17% of them present only once. V shed 1 base and J shed 4 bases, with 15 bases lying between them. The CDR3 totals 16 residues. Germline V gene data show CDR1 as SGHTA and CDR2 as FQGNSA. For ophthalmopathy patients, the Clinical Activity Score was at least 3 and the NOSPECS grade at least 4; duration was under 3 months. The study left out patients who had uncontrolled infection, other autoimmune disease, pregnancy or lactation. PBMCs were sourced from roughly 9.3 ml fresh peripheral blood.

The sequence was collected from a man between 18 and 29 years old with Graves' ophthalmopathy. This chain connects TRBV7-2 to TRBJ2-3; D not certain. Sequenced sample: blood. The CDR3 reads CASSLGEFPFPDTQYF. CDR3 sequence (DNA): TGTGCCAGCAGCTTAGGAGAGTTTCCGTTTCCAGATACGCAGTATTTT.